These 25 T cell receptor beta chains originate from one sample sequenced in a study of CD8 T cells in ankylosing spondylitis. Study-wide results and caveats: Among TCR beta sequences, a motif of under 10 highly homologous variants appeared characteristic of ankylosing spondylitis blood.

TCRdb itself ran the 5' RACE reads through MiXCR, one entry per CDR3 protein. Found here are fewer than 450,000 distinct CDR3 sequences, about a sixth of them singletons; the top ten hold approximately 0.93%. Their specific antigens are unknown. The sample consisted of blood, either unsorted or a sorted T cell fraction (not recorded which). The receptors here all came from a male donor with ankylosing spondylitis.

This clonotype has a handful of counts. The chain has TRBV5-1 and TRBJ2-1; possibly TRBD2 for D (6 bases). V gave up 0 bases and J gave up 10 bases, with 11 bases separating them. Germline CDR1 is SGHRS and CDR2 is YFSETQ. This CDR3 is built from 13 residues. Here the CDR3 DNA reads TGCGCCAGCAGCTTGGTTGGGGGAGGCGAGCAGTTCTTC. Translating it yields CASSLVGGGEQFF.

This chain uses TRBV6-1 with TRBJ2-7, with no clear D. Germline V lookup: CDR1 MNHNS, CDR2 SASEGT. V lost 5 bases to trimming and J lost 7 bases, with 21 bases between them. This CDR3 has 15 residues. CDR3 sequence (DNA): TGTGCCAGCAGTCCATTAAAGACGGGCCAGGTTGAGCAGTACTTC. Protein: CASSPLKTGQVEQYF.

The chain combines TRBV27 with TRBJ2-5, with no clear D. The germline V gene has CDR1 MNHEY and CDR2 SMNVEV (reference sequence). Trimming shortened V by 7 bases and J by 1 base, and 16 bases separated the two germline ends. CDR3 length: 15 amino acids. In nucleotides, the CDR3 is TGTGCCAGCACTGGCAGACCCCCCTTCCAAGAGACCCAGTACTTC. Amino acids: CASTGRPPFQETQYF.

This clonotype was observed a handful of times. CDR3 protein: CSARGRNSNQPQHF. The DNA for the CDR3 is TGCAGTGCTAGAGGCCGAAATAGCAATCAGCCCCAGCATTTT. This chain joins TRBV20-1 and TRBJ1-5; D ambiguous. The germline V and J ends were trimmed by 1 base and 0 bases, with 7 bases remaining between them. The CDR3 contains 14 residues. Looked up from germline, CDR1 is DFQATT and CDR2 is SNEGSKA (reference sequence).

V is TRBV12-3 or TRBV12-4 and J is TRBJ1-1, with D maybe TRBD1 (5 bases). The CDR3 loop spans 14 amino acids. V lost 4 bases to trimming and J lost 4 bases, with 13 bases between them. The DNA of the CDR3 is TGTGCCAGCAGTTCAACCCCCGGGGGCACTGAAGCTTTCTTT. The encoded protein is CASSSTPGGTEAFF.

J is TRBJ1-1 and V is TRBV5-8; D gene ambiguous. The CDR3 loop spans 13 amino acids. CDR1 and CDR2 from the germline V gene are SGHTS and YDEGEE. V shed 4 bases and J shed 6 bases, with 13 bases lying between them. CDR3 bases: TGTGCCAGCAGCCAAGGCGTCAGATCTGAAGCTTTCTTT. Its translation is CASSQGVRSEAFF.

The chain carries TRBV2 and TRBJ2-5, with 10 bases aligning to TRBD2. V lost 6 bases, J lost 9 bases, and 16 bases stayed unmatched. The CDR3 loop spans 16 amino acids. Germline V gives CDR1 SNHLY, CDR2 FYNNEI. The DNA for the CDR3 is TGTGCCAGCAGCCGCCTGAGGACTAGCGGCGAAGTGGCCCAGTACTTC. The encoded protein is CASSRLRTSGEVAQYF. Drawing the rest from reference TRBV2 and TRBJ2-5, the complete variable domain is EPEVTQTPSHQVTQMGQEVILRCVPISNHLYFYWYRQILGQKVEFLVSFYNNEISEKSEIFDDQFSVERPDGSNFTLKIRSTKLEDSAMYFCASSRLRTSGEVAQYFGPGTRLLVL.

This chain uses TRBV7-8 with TRBJ2-1, with 7 bases aligning to TRBD1. The CDR3 has 13 amino acids. V was clipped by 5 bases and J by 6 bases; unmatched bases: 4. In germline, CDR1 is SGHVS, CDR2 FQNEAQ. The CDR3 nucleotides read TGTGCCAGCAGCAACAGACAGGGCAATGAGCAGTTCTTC. Its protein product is CASSNRQGNEQFF.

This clonotype came up a few times. As DNA, the CDR3 is TGTGCCACCAGCAGAGGGGACTCTGCGAACACCGGGGAGCTGTTTTTT. Protein product: CATSRGDSANTGELFF. The gene calls are TRBV15 and TRBJ2-2; TRBD2 might be the D (6 bases). The CDR3 has 16 residues. V lost 1 base and J 0 bases, leaving 9 bases between the germline ends. Looked up from germline, CDR1 is LNHNV and CDR2 is YYDKDF (reference sequence).

The chain employs TRBV4-3 and TRBJ2-1, with D tentatively TRBD1 or TRBD2 (5 bases each). The CDR3 contains 16 residues. CDR1 and CDR2 from the germline V gene are LGHNA and YSLEER. With 0 bases removed from V and 7 bases from J, the gap between germline ends came to 16 bases. The CDR3 sequence: CASSQDRGVGTNEQFF. The CDR3 DNA is TGCGCCAGCAGCCAAGATCGTGGTGTCGGGACGAATGAGCAGTTCTTC.

There are a few counts of this clonotype. The chain recombines TRBV3-1 with TRBJ2-1, with TRBD1 matching over 7 bases. V gave up 1 base and J gave up 4 bases; unmatched junction bases: 4. The CDR3 spans 15 residues. CDR1 and CDR2 from the germline V gene are LGHDT and YNNKEL (reference sequence). CDR3: CASSQVGGPYNEQFF. CDR3 DNA: TGTGCCAGCAGCCAAGTAGGGGGCCCTTACAATGAGCAGTTCTTC.

This clonotype appeared a single time. The rearrangement links TRBV28 to TRBJ2-2, with 7 bases fitting TRBD1. V lost 7 bases, J lost 4 bases, and 9 bases stayed unmatched. CDR3 length: 15 residues. The germline V gene has CDR1 MDHEN and CDR2 SYDVKM. CDR3 sequence reads: CASTRTGLGTGELFF. The DNA of the CDR3 is TGTGCCAGCACGCGGACAGGCTTGGGCACCGGGGAGCTGTTTTTT.

This sequence joins TRBV6-5 and TRBJ1-5; 8 bases agree with TRBD1. The CDR3 runs to 12 residues. The ends lost 8 bases at V and 8 bases at J; junction bases unmatched: 5. The germline V gene encodes CDR1 MNHEY and CDR2 SVGAGI. In DNA form, the CDR3 reads TGTGCCAGCCGCAGGGGGCTTGAGCCCCAGCATTTT. Its protein is CASRRGLEPQHF.

This clonotype has at least ten counts. The chain has TRBV12-3 or TRBV12-4 and TRBJ2-1; D possibly corresponds to TRBD1 (5 bases). V was clipped by 5 bases and J by 14 bases, with 13 bases between them. The CDR3 contains 11 residues. Written as DNA, the CDR3 is TGTGCCAGCAGTGAGACAGAGCGCGAGTTCTTC. It specifies CASSETEREFF.

The chain carries TRBV11-2 and TRBJ2-3; possible D gene TRBD2, 7 bases. Per the germline V gene, CDR1 is SGHAT and CDR2 is FQNNGV. CDR3 length equals 17 residues. The germline V and J ends were trimmed by 0 bases and 4 bases, with 17 bases remaining between them. CDR3 loop: CASSLDKGGLSADTQYF. The DNA of the CDR3 is TGTGCCAGCAGCTTAGATAAGGGGGGGCTGTCCGCAGATACGCAGTATTTT.

The J gene is TRBJ2-1, the V gene TRBV5-6; D gene unclear. The CDR3 length is 15 residues. V lost 0 bases, J lost 6 bases, and 13 bases lay in between. CDR1 is SGHDT and CDR2 is YYEEEE in the germline V gene. This chain's CDR3 is CASSLERTRFNEQFF. As DNA, the CDR3 is TGTGCCAGCAGCTTGGAACGGACCCGGTTCAATGAGCAGTTCTTC.

The rearrangement joins TRBV6-1 to TRBJ2-5; 9 nucleotides align to TRBD2. V gave up 6 bases and J gave up 9 bases; unmatched junction bases: 23. The germline gives CDR1 MNHNS, CDR2 SASEGT. CDR3 length: 18 residues. The CDR3 sequence is CASSLYPEASGARGAQYF. CDR3 DNA: TGTGCCAGCAGCCTATACCCCGAGGCTAGCGGGGCCCGAGGGGCCCAGTACTTC.

The J gene is TRBJ1-4, the V gene TRBV5-1; 9 bases line up with TRBD1. The CDR3 is 17 residues long. J was trimmed by 5 bases and V by 1 base; bases with no gene match: 9. Germline V gene lookup returns CDR1 SGHRS and CDR2 YFSETQ. As DNA, the CDR3 is TGCGCCAGCAGCTTGTATGGCCGGACAGGGGCCAATGAAAAACTGTTTTTT. As protein: CASSLYGRTGANEKLFF. The full variable domain, rest sourced from reference TRBV5-1 and TRBJ1-4, is KAGVTQTPRYLIKTRGQQVTLSCSPISGHRSVSWYQQTPGQGLQFLFEYFSETQRNKGNFPGRFSGRQFSNSRSEMNVSTLELGDSALYLCASSLYGRTGANEKLFFGSGTQLSVL.

This clonotype was seen repeatedly, ten times or more. Sequence at one end of the junction differs from germline and may be a read error. V is TRBV20-1 and J is TRBJ2-7, with 8 bases aligning to TRBD1. CDR3 size: 14 residues. CDR1 and CDR2 (germline): DFQATT, SNEGSKA (reference sequence). The CDR3 here is CSARADRGLYEQYF. CDR3 DNA: TGCAGTGCGAGAGCAGACAGGGGTCTGTACGAGCAGTACTTC.

This clonotype has ten or more counts. This chain uses TRBV5-1 with TRBJ2-1; either TRBD1 or TRBD2 may fit D (5 bases each). The germline gives CDR1 SGHRS, CDR2 YFSETQ. CDR3 size: 15 residues. V was trimmed by 1 base and J by 9 bases, leaving 17 bases between them. CDR3: CASSLYLEGTGEQFF. The CDR3 coding sequence is TGCGCCAGCAGCTTGTACCTCGAGGGGACGGGTGAGCAGTTCTTC.

This clonotype was counted a few times. This rearrangement joins TRBV20-1 to TRBJ2-7; D is tentatively TRBD1 or TRBD2 (5 bases each). Germline V lookup: CDR1 DFQATT, CDR2 SNEGSKA (reference sequence). Trimming pared 2 bases from V and 6 bases from J, leaving 20 bases between. The CDR3 runs 15 residues. CDR3 in amino acids: CSARPGTRGLGEQYF. In DNA form, the CDR3 reads TGCAGTGCTAGACCAGGTACTAGGGGCCTAGGCGAGCAGTACTTC.

This clonotype was seen repeatedly, ten times or more. This chain joins TRBV3-1 and TRBJ2-1; no clear D. With 0 bases removed from V and 0 bases from J, the gap between germline ends came to 6 bases. CDR3 length equals 15 residues. Per the germline V gene, CDR1 is LGHDT and CDR2 is YNNKEL (reference sequence). The CDR3 reads CASSQEGLSYNEQFF. CDR3 nucleotides: TGTGCCAGCAGCCAAGAAGGGCTCTCCTACAATGAGCAGTTCTTC.

This clonotype came up once. The chain couples TRBV6-1 to TRBJ1-5; D may be TRBD1 (5 bases). V was clipped by 4 bases and J by 0 bases, with 22 bases between them. This CDR3 region has 19 residues. Germline CDR1 reads MNHNS; CDR2 reads SASEGT. The CDR3 DNA reads as TGTGCCAGCAGTGTATCGTCCTGGGGCGGCAGGGCTAGCAATCAGCCCCAGCATTTT. Amino acid sequence: CASSVSSWGGRASNQPQHF.

The CDR3 sequence is CASSPPPGREQFF. As DNA, the CDR3 is TGTGCCAGTAGTCCACCCCCGGGGAGGGAGCAGTTCTTC. This chain uses TRBV19 with TRBJ2-1; D is perhaps TRBD2 (6 bases). V dropped 5 bases and J dropped 10 bases, with 15 bases sitting between them. This CDR3 contains 13 residues. CDR1 is LNHDA and CDR2 is SQIVND in the germline V gene (reference sequence).

This clonotype was observed a handful of times. The rearrangement joins TRBV28 to TRBJ2-7, with a tentative D call TRBD1 (6 bases). V dropped 5 bases and J dropped 3 bases, with 14 bases sitting between them. The CDR3 is made up of 14 amino acids. The germline V gene encodes CDR1 MDHEN and CDR2 SYDVKM. The CDR3 coding sequence is TGTGCCAGCAGTGCCCCAGGGGTAAACTACGAGCAGTACTTC. Translating gives CASSAPGVNYEQYF.